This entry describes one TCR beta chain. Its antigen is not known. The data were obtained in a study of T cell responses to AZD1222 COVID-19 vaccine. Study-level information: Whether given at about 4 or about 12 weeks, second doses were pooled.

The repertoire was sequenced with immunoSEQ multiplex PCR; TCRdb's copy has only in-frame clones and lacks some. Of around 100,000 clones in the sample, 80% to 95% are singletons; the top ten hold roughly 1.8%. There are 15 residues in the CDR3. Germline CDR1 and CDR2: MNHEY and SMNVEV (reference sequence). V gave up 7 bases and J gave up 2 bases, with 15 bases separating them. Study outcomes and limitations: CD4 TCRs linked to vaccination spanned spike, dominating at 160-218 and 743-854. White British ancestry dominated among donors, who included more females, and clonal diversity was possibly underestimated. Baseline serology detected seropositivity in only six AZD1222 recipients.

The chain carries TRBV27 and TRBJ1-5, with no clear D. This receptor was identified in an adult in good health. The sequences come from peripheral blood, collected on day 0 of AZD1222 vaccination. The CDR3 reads CASKIRGDGNQPQHF. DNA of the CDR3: TGTGCCAGCAAAATCCGGGGAGATGGCAATCAGCCCCAGCATTTT.